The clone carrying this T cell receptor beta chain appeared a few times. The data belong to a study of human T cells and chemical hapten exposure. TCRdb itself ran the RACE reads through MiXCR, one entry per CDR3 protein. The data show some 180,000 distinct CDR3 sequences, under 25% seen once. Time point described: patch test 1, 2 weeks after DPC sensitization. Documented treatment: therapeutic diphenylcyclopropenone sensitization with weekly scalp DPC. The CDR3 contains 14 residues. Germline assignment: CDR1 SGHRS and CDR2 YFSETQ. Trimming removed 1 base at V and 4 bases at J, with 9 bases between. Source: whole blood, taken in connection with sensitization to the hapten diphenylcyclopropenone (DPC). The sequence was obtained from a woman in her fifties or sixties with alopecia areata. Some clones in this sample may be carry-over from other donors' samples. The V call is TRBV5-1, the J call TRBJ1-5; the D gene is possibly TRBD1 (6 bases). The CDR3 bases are TGCGCCAGCAGCTTGACAGGGAGGAATCAGCCCCAGCATTTT. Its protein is CASSLTGRNQPQHF.